A single sample is the source of the 4 T cell receptor beta chains below, sequenced in a study of tumor-infiltrating lymphocytes in primary liver carcinoma. Investigators took RNA and DNA out together from about 20-30 mg of unsorted bulk tissue. cDNA specific to TCR beta was made from about 0.45 ug of total RNA, with a constant-region primer employed for priming. A slightly modified ARM-PCR protocol with three nested multiplex PCR rounds produced these TCR beta libraries. TRBV1-TRBV30 forward primers paired with a C-beta reverse primer were used in the first two PCR rounds, which ran approximately 11 cycles each. In TCRdb, the multiplex PCR reads were re-called with MiXCR into one record per CDR3 protein. The data contain approximately 76,000 distinct CDR3 sequences, over 55% of them singletons. The sample consisted of liver tumor tissue from sampling region 4. As to subset: tumor region T4, right-lateral pole. The receptors come from a woman aged 55 to 70 with primary liver carcinoma and hepatitis B virus infection.

This sequence joins TRBV29-1 and TRBJ2-3, with TRBD1 identical over 7 bases. This CDR3 has 12 residues. Germline V lookup: CDR1 SQVTM, CDR2 ANQGSEA. Unmatched junction bases numbered 10, after V lost 6 bases and J lost 10 bases. CDR3 coding DNA: TGCAGCGTGGGGGACAGCACAGGTGCGCAGTATTTT. This translates into CSVGDSTGAQYF.

Comment on this clonotype: It may be a read error: a sequence one base away is much more abundant. The chain joins TRBV19 to TRBJ2-1, with 12 bases fitting TRBD2. The CDR3 has 16 amino acids. CDR1 and CDR2 (germline): LNHDA, SQIVND (reference sequence). The CDR3 here is CASRKRLAGVGNEQIF. CDR3 nucleotides: TGTGCCAGTAGGAAGAGACTAGCGGGAGTTGGCAATGAGCAGATCTTC.

Of note for this clonotype: At one of its ends the junction is not consistent with the germline gene, which may arise from a read error. The genes are TRBV6-6 and TRBJ1-5; maybe TRBD1 (6 bases). Per germline, CDR1 MNHNY and CDR2 SVGAGI (reference sequence). There are 16 residues in the CDR3. In nucleotides, the CDR3 is TGTACCAGCAGTTATGGAGGGGGAGAGAGCAATCAGCCCCAGCATTTT. This sequence encodes CTSSYGGGESNQPQHF.

This clonotype was seen at least ten times. The chain recombines TRBV4-2 with TRBJ2-6; 9 bases are shared with TRBD2. The CDR3 has 18 amino acids. V shed 0 bases, J shed 0 bases, and the junction held 3 bases outside the gene matches. The germline V gene encodes CDR1 LGHNA and CDR2 YNFKEQ. The CDR3 spells CASSQDFSGSSGANVLTF. CDR3 in DNA: TGTGCCAGCAGCCAAGATTTTAGCGGGAGCTCTGGGGCCAACGTCCTGACTTTC.